This T cell receptor (beta chain) was retrieved from a study of naive and memory T cell subsets. Study results and limitations: Possibly reflecting memory cells re-expressing CD45RA, a few larger clonotypes occurred in naive repertoires, especially CD8. In CD4 and CD8 cells, diversity dropped from naive through EMRA.

The sample holds a few counts of this clonotype. Its specificity is not known. The beta constant-region primer was an equimolar mix of two oligonucleotides covering TRBC1 and TRBC2. MiXCR, run by TCRdb on the UMI-ligation and nested PCR reads, gives a single entry per CDR3 protein. The sample holds 130,000 to 150,000 distinct CDR3 sequences; 15% to 20% are singletons and the top ten take approximately 0.15%. V shed 7 bases and J shed 0 bases, with 7 bases lying between them. Germline V CDR1 and CDR2: MDHEN, SYDVKM. The CDR3 totals 12 residues. Sequencing was done on a sample of naive CD4+ T cells from blood. The clonotype originates from a human donor in good health. The V gene is TRBV28, the J gene TRBJ2-7; D uncertain. This CDR3 is CASTTGSYEQYF. The CDR3 region has the DNA TGTGCCAGCACCACCGGCTCCTACGAGCAGTACTTC.